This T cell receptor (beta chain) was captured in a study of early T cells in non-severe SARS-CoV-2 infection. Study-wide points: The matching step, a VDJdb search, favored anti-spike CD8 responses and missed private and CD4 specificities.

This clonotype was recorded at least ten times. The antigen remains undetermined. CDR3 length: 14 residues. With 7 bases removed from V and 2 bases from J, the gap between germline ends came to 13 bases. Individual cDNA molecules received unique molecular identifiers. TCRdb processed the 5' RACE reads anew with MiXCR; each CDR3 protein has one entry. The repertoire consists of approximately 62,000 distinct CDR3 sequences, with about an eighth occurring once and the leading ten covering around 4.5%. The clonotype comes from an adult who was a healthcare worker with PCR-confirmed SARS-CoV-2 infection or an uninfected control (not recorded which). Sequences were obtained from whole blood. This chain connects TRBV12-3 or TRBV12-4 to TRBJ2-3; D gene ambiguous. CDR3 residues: CASTDDGFTDTQYF. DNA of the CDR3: TGTGCCAGCACCGACGACGGATTCACAGATACGCAGTATTTT.